This T cell receptor (beta chain) derives from a study of beta chain features in type 1 diabetes. Study observations and caveats: People with Type 1 diabetes carried modestly yet significantly shorter TCRB CDR3s in all four CD4+ subsets.

As to this clone: Its specificity is unknown.

The CDR3 has 13 amino acids. V dropped 2 bases and J dropped 5 bases, with 7 bases sitting between them. Germline-derived CDR1 and CDR2 are SGHTA and FQGNSA. The isolated RNA, all of it, was reverse transcribed, so expressed TCRB transcripts were what got sequenced. Measured with immunoSEQ multiplex PCR; TCRdb has only the in-frame clones, and not every one. The table shows about 450,000 clones, with 9.5% to 12% occurring only once. The rearrangement links TRBV7-2 to TRBJ2-1; no definite D call. The sequence was obtained from a young woman in good health. Sequenced sample: naive CD4+ T cells from blood. CDR3 loop: CASSLRYNNEQFF. The CDR3 nucleotides read TGTGCCAGCAGCTTACGGTACAACAATGAGCAGTTCTTC.